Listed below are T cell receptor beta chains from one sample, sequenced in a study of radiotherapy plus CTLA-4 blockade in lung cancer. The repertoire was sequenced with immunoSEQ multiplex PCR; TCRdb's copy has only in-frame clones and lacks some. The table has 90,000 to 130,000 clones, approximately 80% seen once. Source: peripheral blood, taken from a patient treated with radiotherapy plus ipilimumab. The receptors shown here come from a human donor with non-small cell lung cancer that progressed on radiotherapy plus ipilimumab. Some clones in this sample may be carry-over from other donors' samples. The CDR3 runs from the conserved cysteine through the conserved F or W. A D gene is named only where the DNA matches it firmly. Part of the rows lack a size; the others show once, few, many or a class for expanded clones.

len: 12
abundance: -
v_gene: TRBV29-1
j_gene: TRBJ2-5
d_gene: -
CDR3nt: TGCAGCGTTGAACCGGGTCAAGAGACCCAGTACTTC
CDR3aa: CSVEPGQETQYF

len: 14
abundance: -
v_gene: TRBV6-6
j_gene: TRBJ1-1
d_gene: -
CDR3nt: TGTGCCAGCAATACAGGGTACCCTTACACTGAAGCTTTCTTT
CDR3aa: CASNTGYPYTEAFF

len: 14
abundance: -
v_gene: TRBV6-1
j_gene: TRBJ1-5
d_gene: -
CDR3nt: TGTGCCAGCAGTGGAGGGGGGAAAAATCAGCCCCAGCATTTT
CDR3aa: CASSGGGKNQPQHF

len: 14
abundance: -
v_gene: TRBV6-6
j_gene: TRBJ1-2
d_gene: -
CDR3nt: TGTGCCAGCAGTTACACGCTAGCCGCCTATGGCTACACCTTC
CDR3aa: CASSYTLAAYGYTF

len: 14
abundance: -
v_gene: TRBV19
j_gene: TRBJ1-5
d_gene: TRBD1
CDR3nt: TGTGCCAGTAGAGACAGGGATGGCGGTCAGCCCCAGCATTTT
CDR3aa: CASRDRDGGQPQHF

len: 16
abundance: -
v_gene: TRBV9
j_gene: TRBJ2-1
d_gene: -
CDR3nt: TGTGCCAGCAGCCCAGAAGTTACACCTACCTACAATGAGCAGTTCTTC
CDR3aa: CASSPEVTPTYNEQFF

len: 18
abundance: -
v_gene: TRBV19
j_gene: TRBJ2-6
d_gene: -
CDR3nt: TGTGCCAGTAGTATCGGAGTCTGGGGAGGAACTGGGGCCAACGTCCTGACTTTC
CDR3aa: CASSIGVWGGTGANVLTF

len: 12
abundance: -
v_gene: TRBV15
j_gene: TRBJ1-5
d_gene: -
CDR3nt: TGTGCCACCAGCAGAGCATATCAGCCCCAGCATTTT
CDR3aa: CATSRAYQPQHF

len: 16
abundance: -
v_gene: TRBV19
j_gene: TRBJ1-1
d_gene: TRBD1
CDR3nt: TGTGCCAGTAGTATCGGGACAGGGTTCGTGAACACTGAAGCTTTCTTT
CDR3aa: CASSIGTGFVNTEAFF

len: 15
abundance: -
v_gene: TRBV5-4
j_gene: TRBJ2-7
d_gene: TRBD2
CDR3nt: TGTGCCAGCAGCTTGGTGGCGGGGGGGCCCCACGAGCAGTACTTC
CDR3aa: CASSLVAGGPHEQYF

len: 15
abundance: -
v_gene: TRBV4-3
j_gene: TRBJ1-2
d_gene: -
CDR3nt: TGCGCCAGCAGCCAAGGGTTCAATAATAACTATGGCTACACCTTC
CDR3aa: CASSQGFNNNYGYTF

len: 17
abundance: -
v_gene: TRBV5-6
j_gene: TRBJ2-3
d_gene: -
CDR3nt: TGTGCCAGCAGCTTGGCCCCCGACTGGGGGGACACAGATACGCAGTATTTT
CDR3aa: CASSLAPDWGDTDTQYF

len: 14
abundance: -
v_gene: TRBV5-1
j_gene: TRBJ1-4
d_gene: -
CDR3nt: TGCGCCACTTCGGGGGGTGAAGTGGATGAAAAACTGTTTTTT
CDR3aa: CATSGGEVDEKLFF

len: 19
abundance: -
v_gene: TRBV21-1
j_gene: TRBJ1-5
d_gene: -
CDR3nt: TGTGCCAGCAGCAAATTAACCGGGGAGAGCATCTCTATCAATCAGCCCCAGCATTTT
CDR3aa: CASSKLTGESISINQPQHF

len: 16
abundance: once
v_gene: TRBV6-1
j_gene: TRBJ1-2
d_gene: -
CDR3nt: TGTGCCAGCAGTGAATCAGCAGGGCGGGTGAACTATGGCTACACCTTC
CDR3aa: CASSESAGRVNYGYTF

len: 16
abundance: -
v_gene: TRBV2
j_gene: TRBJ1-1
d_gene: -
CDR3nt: TGTGCCAGCAGTGAAACTTTTAAAAGAACGAACACTGAAGCTTTCTTT
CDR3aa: CASSETFKRTNTEAFF

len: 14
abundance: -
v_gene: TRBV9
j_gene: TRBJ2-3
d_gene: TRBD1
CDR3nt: TGTGCCAGCAGCGCGACAGGGAGCACAGATACGCAGTATTTT
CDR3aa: CASSATGSTDTQYF

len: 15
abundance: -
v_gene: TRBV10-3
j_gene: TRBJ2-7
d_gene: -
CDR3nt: TGTGCCATCAGTGAGTCAAACCGACCTAACTACGAGCAGTACTTC
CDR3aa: CAISESNRPNYEQYF

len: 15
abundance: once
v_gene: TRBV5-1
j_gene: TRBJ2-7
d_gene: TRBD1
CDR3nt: TGCGCCAGCACCTTAACCGGGACAGACCCCTACGAGCAGTACTTC
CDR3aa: CASTLTGTDPYEQYF

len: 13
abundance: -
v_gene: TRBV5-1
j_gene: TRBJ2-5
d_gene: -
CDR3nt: TGCGCCAGCAGCTTGGAATGGAAGCTAACCCAGTACTTC
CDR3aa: CASSLEWKLTQYF

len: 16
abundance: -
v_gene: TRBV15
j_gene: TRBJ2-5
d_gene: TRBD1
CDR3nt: TGTGCCACGACCAAGGGACAGGAAAAATACCAAGAGACCCAGTACTTC
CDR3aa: CATTKGQEKYQETQYF